The next 30 T cell receptor beta chains were all read from a single sample in a study of Ad26.COV2.S vaccination and SARS-CoV-2 variants. Here immunoSEQ multiplex PCR was the method, and the copy in TCRdb shows in-frame clones only, minus some. The top ten clones hold 1.5% to 2% of a sample with about 410,000 clones, approximately 92% of them seen once. Treatment reported: some 20 received Ad26.COV2.S at low or high dose, single or two shots; a few received placebo; per-sample allocation not given. Day 63 after the first injection of vaccine or placebo was the sampling time. The sample consisted of peripheral blood, taken in a trial of Ad26.COV2.S vaccine versus placebo. Receptors originate from a person aged 18 to 59 who received the Ad26.COV2.S COVID-19 vaccine or a placebo.

This clone was counted once. This chain connects TRBV5-4 to TRBJ2-4, with 7 bases that match TRBD1. Germline V lookup: CDR1 SGHNT, CDR2 YYREEE (reference sequence). This CDR3 comprises 15 residues. With 3 bases clipped from V and 0 bases from J, the junction kept 3 bases outside the gene matches. Here the CDR3 DNA reads TGTGCCAGCAGCTCAGGGGGTGAAGCCAAAAACATTCAGTACTTC. Translating it yields CASSSGGEAKNIQYF.

V is TRBV5-5 and J is TRBJ2-3, with D hard to call. The V end lost 7 bases, the J end lost 0 bases, and 21 bases lay between the germline ends. CDR3 length: 17 residues. The germline gives CDR1 SGHKS, CDR2 YYEKEE (reference sequence). CDR3 protein: CASATRWGFTSTDTQYF. CDR3 DNA: TGTGCCAGCGCCACAAGGTGGGGTTTTACTAGCACAGATACGCAGTATTTT.

V and J are TRBV7-9 and TRBJ1-1, with no clear D. CDR3 length: 13 residues. Germline V gene data show CDR1 as SEHNR and CDR2 as FQNEAQ (reference sequence). Trimming stripped 1 base from V and 0 bases from J, with 3 bases between. The CDR3 region is CASSLVVNTEAFF. CDR3 nucleotide sequence: TGTGCCAGCAGCTTAGTCGTGAACACTGAAGCTTTCTTT.

The chain links TRBV14 to TRBJ2-1; TRBD2 agrees at 9 bases. J was trimmed by 5 bases and V by 4 bases; bases with no gene match: 9. In germline, CDR1 is SGHDN, CDR2 FVKESK. This CDR3 contains 16 residues. CDR3 in amino acids: CASSPLWRGGNNEQFF. CDR3 coding DNA: TGTGCCAGCAGCCCTCTGTGGCGGGGGGGAAACAATGAGCAGTTCTTC.

J is TRBJ1-1 and V is TRBV5-1, with a tentative D call TRBD1 (6 bases). The germline V and J ends were trimmed by 0 bases and 6 bases, with 15 bases remaining between them. The CDR3 spans 15 residues. Germline V gives CDR1 SGHRS, CDR2 YFSETQ. The CDR3 coding sequence is TGCGCCAGCAGCTTGGCTGAGGGGCCAGGGGCTGAAGCTTTCTTT. Residues: CASSLAEGPGAEAFF.

The V and J genes are TRBV19 and TRBJ2-3; D not resolved. Germline CDR1 and CDR2: LNHDA and SQIVND (reference sequence). The length of the CDR3 is 13 residues. V was cut by 10 bases and J by 2 bases, with 13 bases left in between. CDR3 loop: CATKDDLTDTQYF. The CDR3 DNA reads TGTGCCACCAAGGACGATCTCACAGATACGCAGTATTTT. The variable domain in full, completed from reference TRBV19 and TRBJ2-3, reads DGGITQSPKYLFRKEGQNVTLSCEQNLNHDAMYWYRQDPGQGLRLIYYSQIVNDFQKGDIAEGYSVSREKKESFPLTVTSAQKNPTAFYLCATKDDLTDTQYFGPGTRLTVL.

This chain joins TRBV4-3 and TRBJ2-1, with 9 bases matching TRBD1. CDR3 size: 18 residues. Germline loops: CDR1 LGHNA, CDR2 YSLEER. The junction had 14 bases not matched to a gene; V was cut back by 3 bases and J by 5 bases. In DNA, the CDR3 is TGCGCCAGCAGCCATCTTCCCGGGACAGGGACTGACGACAATGAGCAGTTCTTC. Translation: CASSHLPGTGTDDNEQFF.

The chain is built from TRBV27 and TRBJ1-2; 7 bases align to TRBD1. The length of the CDR3 is 15 residues. After removal of 5 bases from V and 4 bases from J, the junction contained 10 bases not matched to a gene. CDR1 is MNHEY and CDR2 is SMNVEV in the germline V gene (reference sequence). In DNA, the CDR3 is TGTGCCAGCAGTCTAAGGACAGGACTTTTCTATGGCTACACCTTC. Its protein product is CASSLRTGLFYGYTF.

V is TRBV4-1 and J is TRBJ2-3; 9 bases align to TRBD2. Germline V CDR1 and CDR2: MGHRA, YSYEKL. V dropped 0 bases and J dropped 5; count of bases not matched to a gene: 6. The CDR3 covers 16 residues. The CDR3 nucleotides are TGCGCCAGCAGCCAAGAGGGTGGACTAGCGTTAGATACGCAGTATTTT. The encoded protein is CASSQEGGLALDTQYF.

The V call is TRBV24-1, the J call TRBJ2-5, with D perhaps TRBD1 or TRBD2 (5 bases each). The germline CDR1 and CDR2 sequences are KGHDR and SFDVKD. This CDR3 has 17 residues. The V and J ends lost 2 bases and 5 bases respectively, with 20 bases between them. CDR3 protein: CATSDSPHGAERETQYF. The CDR3 coding sequence is TGTGCCACCAGTGATTCCCCCCACGGGGCGGAACGGGAGACCCAGTACTTC.

The chain employs TRBV27 and TRBJ1-1; 11 nucleotides align to TRBD1. Per the germline V gene, CDR1 is MNHEY and CDR2 is SMNVEV (reference sequence). The CDR3 has 18 residues. The junction had 12 bases not matched to a gene; V was cut back by 2 bases and J by 4 bases. The CDR3 sequence is CASSLLPGQGVMGTEAFF. The CDR3 nucleotides read TGTGCCAGCAGTTTACTACCGGGACAGGGGGTGATGGGCACTGAAGCTTTCTTT.

This chain uses TRBV7-9 with TRBJ2-5, with D perhaps matching TRBD2 (7 bases). This CDR3 is 13 amino acids long. CDR1 is SEHNR and CDR2 is FQNEAQ in the germline V gene (reference sequence). V was pared by 5 bases and J by 4 bases, with 11 bases between. CDR3 sequence reads: CASSRGGAETQYF. DNA for the CDR3: TGTGCCAGCAGCCGAGGGGGGGCAGAGACCCAGTACTTC.

The chain links TRBV11-2 to TRBJ2-5; 10 bases fit TRBD2. CDR1 is SGHAT and CDR2 is FQNNGV in the germline V gene. The CDR3 length is 16 residues. V lost 1 base, J lost 3 bases, and 5 bases stayed unmatched. The CDR3 coding sequence is TGTGCCAGCAGCTTAGGGGTCGGGACTAGCGAAGAGACCCAGTACTTC. Translated, it gives CASSLGVGTSEETQYF.

The V gene is TRBV28, the J gene TRBJ1-1, with 11 bases that match TRBD1. The CDR3 runs to 17 residues. The V segment lost 2 bases and the J segment 3 bases; nucleotides outside the gene matches: 8. Germline V lookup: CDR1 MDHEN, CDR2 SYDVKM. CDR3: CASSLRWTGGYYTEAFF. The DNA of the CDR3 is TGTGCCAGCAGTTTAAGGTGGACAGGGGGCTACTACACTGAAGCTTTCTTT.

The rearrangement uses TRBV19 and TRBJ2-6, with 8 bases lining up with TRBD1. The CDR3 covers 17 residues. With V trimmed by 7 bases and J by 3 bases, 11 bases remained unmatched. Germline V gene sequence: CDR1 LNHDA, CDR2 SQIVND (reference sequence). The CDR3: CASTQRQGAGGANVLTF. The CDR3 nucleotides read TGTGCCAGTACCCAGAGGCAGGGGGCGGGTGGGGCCAACGTCCTGACTTTC.

The chain carries TRBV12-3 or TRBV12-4 and TRBJ2-7; D unresolved. The V and J ends lost 3 bases and 3 bases respectively, with 6 bases between them. The CDR3 has 12 amino acids. The chain's CDR3 is CASSFDGYEQYF. In nucleotides, the CDR3 is TGTGCCAGCAGTTTTGATGGCTACGAGCAGTACTTC.

Remarks on this clone: The junction does not match germline at one end; this may be a read error. V is TRBV5-1 and J is TRBJ2-1, with D hard to call. The CDR3 sequence is 12 residues long. Germline values: CDR1 SGHRS, CDR2 YFSETQ. The CDR3 nucleotides are TGCGCCAGCAGACAAAGCGCACCCCAATGGGTCTTC. It codes for CASRQSAPQWVF. The variable domain in full, completed from reference TRBV5-1 and TRBJ2-1, reads KAGVTQTPRYLIKTRGQQVTLSCSPISGHRSVSWYQQTPGQGLQFLFEYFSETQRNKGNFPGRFSGRQFSNSRSEMNVSTLELGDSALYLCASRQSAPQWVFGPGTRLTVL.

The chain combines TRBV6-6 with TRBJ2-5; D possibly corresponds to TRBD1 (5 bases). The V gene lost 7 bases and the J gene lost 7 bases, with 16 bases spanning the gap. Germline CDR1 reads MNHNY; CDR2 reads SVGAGI (reference sequence). The CDR3 runs to 13 residues. The CDR3 DNA reads TGTGCCAGCACCCTAGGAAGTCAGGGGACCCAGTACTTC. It encodes CASTLGSQGTQYF.

The rearrangement joins TRBV5-1 to TRBJ1-2, with TRBD1 identical over 8 bases. In germline, CDR1 is SGHRS, CDR2 YFSETQ. The CDR3 runs to 15 residues. The trim removed 3 bases at V and 4 bases at J, leaving 8 bases unmatched. CDR3 sequence (DNA): TGCGCCAGCAGCTCGGACCGGGACAGGAGCTATGGCTACACCTTC. Residues: CASSSDRDRSYGYTF.

V and J are TRBV6-5 and TRBJ1-3; D gene ambiguous. V shed 10 bases and J shed 0 bases, with 10 bases lying between them. The CDR3 loop spans 13 amino acids. Looked up from germline, CDR1 is MNHEY and CDR2 is SVGAGI. In nucleotides, the CDR3 is TGTGCCACCAAGACCGGCTCTGGAAACACCATATATTTT. It codes for CATKTGSGNTIYF.

V gene TRBV3-1 (or the pseudogene TRBV3-2) combines with J gene TRBJ2-1; D is perhaps TRBD2 (7 bases). CDR3 length equals 17 residues. Trimming removed 2 bases at V and 0 bases at J, with 14 bases between. Germline V gives CDR1 LGHDT, CDR2 YNNKEL (reference sequence). The CDR3 protein is CASSQNQRGASYNEQFF. In DNA, the CDR3 is TGTGCCAGCAGCCAAAACCAACGGGGGGCCTCCTACAATGAGCAGTTCTTC.

This clone was found once. This rearrangement joins TRBV5-1 to TRBJ2-3, with 11 bases matching TRBD2. The CDR3 spans 16 residues. V lost 1 base and J lost 6; bases outside the gene matches: 7. Germline V gives CDR1 SGHRS, CDR2 YFSETQ. CDR3 residues: CASSLMTSGVADTQYF. The CDR3, as DNA: TGCGCCAGCAGCTTGATGACTAGCGGGGTAGCGGATACGCAGTATTTT.

The CDR3 protein is CASSYLRDNEQFF. CDR3 in DNA: TGTGCCAGCAGTTACCTCCGGGACAATGAGCAGTTCTTC. The chain combines TRBV6-5 with TRBJ2-1, with D uncertain. Looked up from germline, CDR1 is MNHEY and CDR2 is SVGAGI. Trimming stripped 2 bases from V and 5 bases from J, with 7 bases between. The CDR3 runs to 13 residues.

V and J are TRBV19 and TRBJ1-1, with D unresolved. From germline, CDR1 is LNHDA and CDR2 SQIVND (reference sequence). Trimming pared 6 bases from V and 3 bases from J, leaving 11 bases between. This CDR3 has 13 amino acids. In DNA, the CDR3 is TGTGCCAGTAGGAAATTACGAGACACTGAAGCTTTCTTT. It is translated as CASRKLRDTEAFF. The whole variable domain, filled in from reference TRBV19 and TRBJ1-1, reads DGGITQSPKYLFRKEGQNVTLSCEQNLNHDAMYWYRQDPGQGLRLIYYSQIVNDFQKGDIAEGYSVSREKKESFPLTVTSAQKNPTAFYLCASRKLRDTEAFFGQGTRLTVV.

This clone has a single count. The chain uses TRBV4-3 and TRBJ2-6; D gene uncertain. This CDR3 is 15 amino acids long. The germline gives CDR1 LGHNA, CDR2 YSLEER. V was trimmed by 2 bases and J by 6 bases, leaving 11 bases between them. The CDR3, as DNA: TGCGCCAGCAGCCAAAGCCGAGACGAGGCCAACGTCCTGACTTTC. Its translation is CASSQSRDEANVLTF.

Comments on this clone: Other nucleotide sequences in the sample specify the same CDR3. V gene TRBV19 combines with J gene TRBJ2-1; no clear D gene. CDR1 is LNHDA, CDR2 SQIVND, per germline (reference sequence). The CDR3 has 12 residues. Trimming stripped 1 base from V and 7 bases from J, with 5 bases between. The CDR3 protein is CASSIARNEQFF. CDR3 nucleotide sequence: TGTGCCAGTAGTATAGCGAGGAATGAGCAGTTCTTC.

J is TRBJ2-2 and V is TRBV28; no reliable D call. V lost 1 base, J lost 1 base, and 7 bases lay in between. CDR1 is MDHEN and CDR2 is SYDVKM in the germline V gene. The CDR3 covers 15 residues. DNA for the CDR3: TGTGCCAGCAGTTTATTTAACAGGAACACCGGGGAGCTGTTTTTT. As protein: CASSLFNRNTGELFF.

Comments on this clone: The sample has other DNA sequences that encode this CDR3 too. This sequence joins TRBV30 and TRBJ1-2; D uncertain. V shed 2 bases and J shed 5 bases, with 6 bases lying between them. The CDR3 is 11 residues long. Germline CDR1 and CDR2: GTSNPN and SVGIG (reference sequence). In nucleotides, the CDR3 is TGTGCCTGGAGTCGTGGGTATGGCTACACCTTC. Translated, it gives CAWSRGYGYTF.

The chain uses TRBV19 and TRBJ1-2, with D unresolved. CDR3 length equals 17 residues. V was clipped by 3 bases and J by 0 bases, with 17 bases between them. CDR1 LNHDA and CDR2 SQIVND come from the germline V gene (reference sequence). In DNA, the CDR3 is TGTGCCAGTAGTATTTTCCCTGTGTCGGCAGCTAACTATGGCTACACCTTC. Translating gives CASSIFPVSAANYGYTF.

This clone was seen once. The V and J genes are TRBV4-3 and TRBJ2-7; TRBD1 is a possible D gene (5 bases). V lost 3 bases and J lost 0, with 12 bases in between. Germline assignment: CDR1 LGHNA and CDR2 YSLEER. CDR3 size: 15 residues. CDR3 sequence (DNA): TGCGCCAGCAGCCAGACCCGACAGAGCTCCTACGAGCAGTACTTC. Its protein product is CASSQTRQSSYEQYF.